This entry lists 27 T cell receptor beta chains sequenced from one sample in a study of cytomegalovirus exposure and HLA in healthy donors. With 60 Vbeta and 13 Jbeta primers, the PCR was carried out. Only in-frame clones appear in the TCRdb table, and some are missing; sequencing was by immunoSEQ multiplex PCR. The sample includes under 200,000 clones, roughly two thirds of them seen just once. The sequenced sample consisted of PBMCs. The receptors stem from a young woman in good health and CMV-seropositive.

In this sample, this clone turned up once. The chain has TRBV5-6 and TRBJ2-3, with D perhaps matching TRBD1 (6 bases). Trimming left V 1 base short and J 4 bases short, with 13 bases between. Germline V gene sequence: CDR1 SGHDT, CDR2 YYEEEE. CDR3 length: 15 residues. The CDR3 sequence is CASSLPGVISDTQYF. The CDR3 coding sequence is TGTGCCAGCAGCTTGCCAGGGGTAATCTCAGATACGCAGTATTTT.

This clone came up once. The chain is built from TRBV7-3 and TRBJ2-2; maybe TRBD1 (7 bases). The CDR3 covers 14 residues. The ends were cut back, 5 bases at V and 7 bases at J, with 14 bases in the middle. Germline V CDR1 and CDR2: SGHTA, FQGTGA. The DNA of the CDR3 is TGTGCCAGCAGCCGCAGGGGGGCCATCGGGGAGCTGTTTTTT. Its protein is CASSRRGAIGELFF. Combining the CDR3 with reference TRBV7-3 and TRBJ2-2 gives the whole variable domain GAGVSQTPSNKVTEKGKYVELRCDPISGHTALYWYRQSLGQGPEFLIYFQGTGAADDSGLPNDRFFAVRPEGSVSTLKIQRTERGDSAVYLCASSRRGAIGELFFGEGSRLTVL.

The chain employs TRBV9 and TRBJ2-7; tentatively, D is TRBD2 (6 bases). CDR1 and CDR2 from the germline V gene are SGDLS and YYNGEE. The V gene lost 4 bases and the J gene lost 2 bases, with 13 bases spanning the gap. The length of the CDR3 is 14 residues. This CDR3 is CASSTGGPPYEQYF. CDR3 sequence (DNA): TGTGCCAGCAGCACCGGGGGTCCCCCCTACGAGCAGTACTTC.

The CDR3 DNA reads as TGTGCCAGCAGCGTAGGGACAGCCGCTAATTCACCCCTCCACTTT. The encoded protein is CASSVGTAANSPLHF. The chain uses TRBV9 and TRBJ1-6; maybe TRBD1 (6 bases). This CDR3 spans 15 amino acids. From germline, CDR1 is SGDLS and CDR2 YYNGEE. The germline V and J ends were trimmed by 0 bases and 6 bases, with 10 bases remaining between them. Full variable domain (missing parts from reference TRBV9 and TRBJ1-6): DSGVTQTPKHLITATGQRVTLRCSPRSGDLSVYWYQQSLDQGLQFLIQYYNGEERAKGNILERFSAQQFPDLHSELNLSSLELGDSALYFCASSVGTAANSPLHFGNGTRLTVT.

This clone was counted between two and nine times. J is TRBJ1-2 and V is TRBV5-1; maybe TRBD1 (6 bases). CDR1 is SGHRS, CDR2 YFSETQ, per germline. V gave up 0 bases and J gave up 4 bases, with 10 bases separating them. CDR3 size: 14 residues. Here the CDR3 reads CASSLENRAYGYTF. For the CDR3, the DNA is TGCGCCAGCAGCTTGGAGAACAGGGCCTATGGCTACACCTTC.

The CDR3 spells CASEQVATEAFF. CDR3 DNA: TGTGCCAGCGAACAGGTCGCCACTGAAGCTTTCTTT. V gene TRBV6-1 combines with J gene TRBJ1-1; D is perhaps TRBD1 (5 bases). The CDR3 is 12 residues long. The germline V gene has CDR1 MNHNS and CDR2 SASEGT. Trimming stripped 8 bases from V and 4 bases from J, with 11 bases between.

The chain is built from TRBV6-5 and TRBJ1-2; TRBD1 aligns across 8 bases. This CDR3 is 14 amino acids long. Germline CDR1 MNHEY, CDR2 SVGAGI. V lost 3 bases to trimming and J lost 4 bases; unmatched junction nucleotides: 4. The CDR3 DNA reads as TGTGCCAGCAGTTATGCAGGGGGCAGCTATGGCTACACCTTC. Amino acids: CASSYAGGSYGYTF.

This chain links TRBV15 with TRBJ2-7, with TRBD1 matching 9 bases. V trimming: 6 bases; J trimming: 5 bases; junction bases outside the gene matches: 5. The CDR3 is made up of 13 amino acids. Germline V CDR1 and CDR2: LNHNV, YYDKDF (reference sequence). In DNA form, the CDR3 reads TGTGCCACCAGACGAACAGGGGGCGACGAGCAGTACTTC. It codes for CATRRTGGDEQYF.

The V gene is TRBV28, the J gene TRBJ1-5, with D perhaps TRBD1 (6 bases). Looked up from germline, CDR1 is MDHEN and CDR2 is SYDVKM. The CDR3 covers 15 residues. V shed 3 bases and J shed 3 bases, with 12 bases lying between them. The CDR3 protein is CASSFSRGVNQPQHF. The CDR3 region has the DNA TGTGCCAGCAGTTTCTCCAGGGGAGTCAATCAGCCCCAGCATTTT.

V and J are TRBV6-6 and TRBJ1-1; the match to TRBD1 covers 7 bases. The CDR3 loop spans 14 amino acids. Trimming at V came to 0 bases and at J to 4 bases, leaving 2 bases not matched to a gene. Per the germline V gene, CDR1 is MNHNY and CDR2 is SVGAGI (reference sequence). CDR3 in DNA: TGTGCCAGCAGTTACTCGAGGGGGCCCACTGAAGCTTTCTTT. It codes for CASSYSRGPTEAFF.

V gene TRBV5-1 combines with J gene TRBJ2-6; maybe TRBD1 (5 bases). Germline V gene sequence: CDR1 SGHRS, CDR2 YFSETQ. The CDR3 extends over 17 amino acids. The V and J ends lost 6 bases and 0 bases respectively, with 16 bases between them. The CDR3 reads CASNHRLGSSGANVLTF. The DNA for the CDR3 is TGCGCCAGCAATCACAGGCTAGGCAGCTCTGGGGCCAACGTCCTGACTTTC.

The chain couples TRBV27 to TRBJ2-5; 11 bases match TRBD2. The trim removed 2 bases at V and 4 bases at J, leaving 6 bases unmatched. In germline, CDR1 is MNHEY, CDR2 SMNVEV (reference sequence). The CDR3 is 16 amino acids. DNA of the CDR3: TGTGCCAGCAGTTTAATAGCGGGGGGGCCCGTAGAGACCCAGTACTTC. Protein sequence: CASSLIAGGPVETQYF.

In its sample, this clone was seen a few times. This chain links TRBV30 with TRBJ2-1, with TRBD1 as a possible D gene (8 bases). This CDR3 region has 20 residues. The V and J ends lost 0 bases and 6 bases respectively, with 30 bases between them. Germline CDR1 GTSNPN, CDR2 SVGIG (reference sequence). The CDR3 coding sequence is TGTGCCTGGAGTGTACTTAGAAGTGGGGGCAGACAGGGGAGGGTCAATGAGCAGTTCTTC. Translating gives CAWSVLRSGGRQGRVNEQFF.

The chain's CDR3 is CASSMTSGSISEQYF. CDR3 coding DNA: TGTGCCAGTAGTATGACTAGCGGGAGCATAAGTGAGCAGTACTTC. V gene TRBV19 combines with J gene TRBJ2-5, with TRBD2 matching over 12 bases. The J segment lost 11 bases and the V segment lost 3 bases, leaving 10 bases of the junction unmatched. The CDR3 length is 15 residues. Germline V lookup: CDR1 LNHDA, CDR2 SQIVND (reference sequence). The entire variable domain, with the rest obtained from reference TRBV19 and TRBJ2-5, is as follows: DGGITQSPKYLFRKEGQNVTLSCEQNLNHDAMYWYRQDPGQGLRLIYYSQIVNDFQKGDIAEGYSVSREKKESFPLTVTSAQKNPTAFYLCASSMTSGSISEQYFGPGTRLLVL.

The gene calls are TRBV7-9 and TRBJ1-2, with TRBD1 identical over 8 bases. The V gene end was trimmed by 2 bases and the J gene end by 1 base; junction bases not matched to a gene: 15. Germline lookup yields CDR1 SEHNR and CDR2 FQNEAQ (reference sequence). The CDR3 contains 19 residues. CDR3 nucleotides: TGTGCCAGCAGCTTAAGGTTAGGACAGGGACCCGTCGGTAACTATGGCTACACCTTC. Its translation is CASSLRLGQGPVGNYGYTF.

The rearrangement uses TRBV9 and TRBJ2-7, with TRBD2 matching over 7 bases. Losses at the gene ends were 0 bases for V and 3 bases for J; bases not matched to a gene: 21. Germline assignment: CDR1 SGDLS and CDR2 YYNGEE. This CDR3 is built from 20 residues. CDR3 DNA sequence: TGTGCCAGCAGCGTAGAGTGGGAGCTAGCGGAACCTTTCGTCCTCTACGAGCAGTACTTC. Protein: CASSVEWELAEPFVLYEQYF.

The V call is TRBV2, the J call TRBJ2-1, with 10 positions matching TRBD2. This CDR3 region has 14 residues. CDR1 is SNHLY and CDR2 is FYNNEI in the germline V gene. Trimming at V came to 9 bases and at J to 4 bases, leaving 6 bases not matched to a gene. CDR3 nucleotides: TGTGCCAGTAAGAGCGGGAGGGAATACAATGAGCAGTTCTTC. It specifies CASKSGREYNEQFF.

This clone has only a few counts. The chain couples TRBV7-3 to TRBJ2-3, with D possibly being TRBD2 (6 bases). This CDR3 contains 12 residues. Trimming pared 3 bases from V and 6 bases from J, leaving 7 bases between. Germline V gene sequence: CDR1 SGHTA, CDR2 FQGTGA. As DNA, the CDR3 is TGTGCCAGCAGCTTGAGCGGGGATACGCAGTATTTT. This sequence encodes CASSLSGDTQYF.

V gene TRBV29-1 combines with J gene TRBJ2-1; 8 nucleotides agree with TRBD2. The germline V gene has CDR1 SQVTM and CDR2 ANQGSEA. The CDR3 is 15 amino acids. With 7 bases clipped from V and 2 bases from J, the junction kept 10 bases outside the gene matches. CDR3 protein: CSALGTGRAYNEQFF. CDR3 coding DNA: TGCAGCGCCCTTGGAACCGGGAGGGCCTACAATGAGCAGTTCTTC.

The chain links TRBV6-5 to TRBJ2-1, with D perhaps TRBD2 (7 bases). The germline V gene encodes CDR1 MNHEY and CDR2 SVGAGI. V gave up 0 bases and J gave up 7 bases, with 16 bases separating them. The CDR3 contains 16 residues. The CDR3 DNA reads as TGTGCCAGCAGTTACTCGACTTACGGGGGGCAGAATGAGCAGTTCTTC. It encodes CASSYSTYGGQNEQFF.

Remarks on this clone: The CDR3 carries no conserved terminal phenylalanine or tryptophan, so it likely arises from a read error. The rearrangement links TRBV10-2 to TRBJ2-7; weak D call: TRBD1 (5 bases). The CDR3 extends over 12 amino acids. V lost 8 bases to trimming and J lost 1 base, with 9 bases between them. The germline V gene encodes CDR1 WSHSY and CDR2 SAAADI. DNA for the CDR3: TGCGCCAGCTCAGACAGATCCTACGAGCAGTACCTC. Amino acids: CASSDRSYEQYL.

The rearrangement joins TRBV9 to TRBJ1-2, with D perhaps TRBD1 (6 bases). Looked up from germline, CDR1 is SGDLS and CDR2 is YYNGEE. Trimming removed 5 bases from V and 4 bases from J, with 9 bases in between. CDR3 length: 12 residues. The CDR3 spells CASRGQRYGYTF. In DNA, the CDR3 is TGTGCCAGCAGGGGACAACGCTATGGCTACACCTTC.

The rearrangement joins TRBV9 to TRBJ1-5, with 8 bases fitting TRBD1. CDR3 size: 15 residues. Per the germline V gene, CDR1 is SGDLS and CDR2 is YYNGEE. V was clipped by 4 bases and J by 2 bases; unmatched bases: 5. CDR3 loop: CASSLSTGGNQPQHF. As DNA, the CDR3 is TGTGCCAGCAGCCTATCGACAGGGGGCAATCAGCCCCAGCATTTT.

J is TRBJ1-3 and V is TRBV5-6; D is ambiguous. Germline loops: CDR1 SGHDT, CDR2 YYEEEE. The CDR3 has 13 residues. The V and J ends lost 1 base and 8 bases respectively, with 10 bases between them. The CDR3 loop is CASSLYGLDTIYF. In DNA form, the CDR3 reads TGTGCCAGCAGCTTGTACGGTTTAGACACCATATATTTT.

This chain joins TRBV5-1 and TRBJ1-1; 9 bases match TRBD1. The CDR3 is 17 residues long. Germline loops: CDR1 SGHRS, CDR2 YFSETQ. V gave up 2 bases and J gave up 5 bases; unmatched junction bases: 13. CDR3 protein: CASSFAPPGQGGTEAFF. The DNA for the CDR3 is TGCGCCAGCAGCTTCGCGCCCCCGGGACAGGGAGGGACTGAAGCTTTCTTT.

This chain uses TRBV4-2 with TRBJ2-3; 9 bases agree with TRBD2. Trimming cost V 4 bases and J 2 bases; bases outside gene matches: 4. This CDR3 is 15 amino acids long. Germline CDR1 is LGHNA and CDR2 is YNFKEQ. The CDR3 sequence: CASSPSGGPTDTQYF. The CDR3, as DNA: TGTGCCAGCAGCCCCAGCGGGGGGCCCACAGATACGCAGTATTTT.

The J gene is TRBJ2-3, the V gene TRBV7-6; possible D gene TRBD1, 6 bases. The CDR3 runs 15 residues. The germline V and J ends were trimmed by 5 bases and 0 bases, with 12 bases remaining between them. Per germline, CDR1 SGHVS and CDR2 FNYEAQ. The CDR3 protein is CASSQGRPSTDTQYF. In DNA, the CDR3 is TGTGCCAGCAGCCAGGGGCGTCCAAGCACAGATACGCAGTATTTT.